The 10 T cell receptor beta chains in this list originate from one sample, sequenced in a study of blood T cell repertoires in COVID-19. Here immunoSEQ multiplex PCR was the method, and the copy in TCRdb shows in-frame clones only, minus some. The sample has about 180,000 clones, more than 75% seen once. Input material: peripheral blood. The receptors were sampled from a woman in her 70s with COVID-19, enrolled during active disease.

CDR3 residues: CASSLGLAVYNEQFF. The CDR3 DNA is TGTGCCAGCAGCCTGGGACTAGCGGTATACAATGAGCAGTTCTTC. The J gene is TRBJ2-1, the V gene TRBV7-3; TRBD2 matches at 11 bases. V lost 5 bases and J lost 4; bases outside the gene matches: 4. CDR1 and CDR2 from the germline V gene are SGHTA and FQGTGA. The CDR3 runs to 15 residues.

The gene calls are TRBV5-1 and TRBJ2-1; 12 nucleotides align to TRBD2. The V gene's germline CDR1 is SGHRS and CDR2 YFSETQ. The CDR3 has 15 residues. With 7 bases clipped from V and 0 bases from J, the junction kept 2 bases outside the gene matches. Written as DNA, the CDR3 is TGCGCCAGCCGGACTAGCGGGAACTCCTACAATGAGCAGTTCTTC. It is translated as CASRTSGNSYNEQFF.

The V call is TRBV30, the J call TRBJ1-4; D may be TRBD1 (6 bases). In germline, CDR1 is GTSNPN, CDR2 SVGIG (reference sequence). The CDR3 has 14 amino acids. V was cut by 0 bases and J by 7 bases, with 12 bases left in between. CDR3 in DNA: TGTGCCTGGAGTGTACAGGGTCTTCGTGAAAAACTGTTTTTT. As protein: CAWSVQGLREKLFF.

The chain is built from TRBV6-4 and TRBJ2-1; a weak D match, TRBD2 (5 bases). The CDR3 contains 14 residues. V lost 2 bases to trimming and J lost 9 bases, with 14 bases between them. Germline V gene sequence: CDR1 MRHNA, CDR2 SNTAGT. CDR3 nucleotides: TGTGCCAGCAGTGACGCGCACGGGGTTGGTGAGCAGTTCTTC. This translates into CASSDAHGVGEQFF.

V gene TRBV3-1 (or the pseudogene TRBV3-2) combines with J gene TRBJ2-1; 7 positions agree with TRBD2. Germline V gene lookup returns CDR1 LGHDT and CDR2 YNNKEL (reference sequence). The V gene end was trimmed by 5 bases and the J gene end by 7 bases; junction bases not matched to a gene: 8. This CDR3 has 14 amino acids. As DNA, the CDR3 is TGTGCCAGCAGCTCGAGGACTAGAAAGAATGAGCAGTTCTTC. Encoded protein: CASSSRTRKNEQFF.

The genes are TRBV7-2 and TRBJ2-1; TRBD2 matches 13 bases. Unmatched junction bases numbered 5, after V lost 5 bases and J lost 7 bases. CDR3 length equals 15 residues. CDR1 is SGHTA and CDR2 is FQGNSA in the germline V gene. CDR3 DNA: TGTGCCAGCAGCCGGGGACTAGCGGGAAATAATGAGCAGTTCTTC. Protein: CASSRGLAGNNEQFF.

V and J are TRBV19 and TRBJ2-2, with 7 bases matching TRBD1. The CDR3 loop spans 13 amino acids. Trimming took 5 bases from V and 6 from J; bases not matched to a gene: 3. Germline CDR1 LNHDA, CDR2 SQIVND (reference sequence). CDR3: CASSSTGPGELFF. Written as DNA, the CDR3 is TGTGCCAGTAGTTCGACAGGGCCCGGGGAGCTGTTTTTT.

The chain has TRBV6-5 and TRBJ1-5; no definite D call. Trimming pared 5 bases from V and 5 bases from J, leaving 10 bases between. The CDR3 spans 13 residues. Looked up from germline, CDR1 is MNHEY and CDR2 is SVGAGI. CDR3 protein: CASSTVNYQPQHF. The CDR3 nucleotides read TGTGCCAGCAGTACTGTTAACTATCAGCCCCAGCATTTT.

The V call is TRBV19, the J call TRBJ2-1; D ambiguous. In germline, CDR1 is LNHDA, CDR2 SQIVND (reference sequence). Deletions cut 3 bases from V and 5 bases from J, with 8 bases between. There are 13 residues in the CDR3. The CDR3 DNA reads TGTGCCAGTAGTATCCGGAGACACAATGAGCAGTTCTTC. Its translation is CASSIRRHNEQFF.

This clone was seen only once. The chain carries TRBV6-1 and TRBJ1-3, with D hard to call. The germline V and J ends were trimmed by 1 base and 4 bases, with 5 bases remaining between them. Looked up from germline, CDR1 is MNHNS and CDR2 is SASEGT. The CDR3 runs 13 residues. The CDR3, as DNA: TGTGCCAGCAGTGAAGAAGCAGGAAACACCATATATTTT. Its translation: CASSEEAGNTIYF.